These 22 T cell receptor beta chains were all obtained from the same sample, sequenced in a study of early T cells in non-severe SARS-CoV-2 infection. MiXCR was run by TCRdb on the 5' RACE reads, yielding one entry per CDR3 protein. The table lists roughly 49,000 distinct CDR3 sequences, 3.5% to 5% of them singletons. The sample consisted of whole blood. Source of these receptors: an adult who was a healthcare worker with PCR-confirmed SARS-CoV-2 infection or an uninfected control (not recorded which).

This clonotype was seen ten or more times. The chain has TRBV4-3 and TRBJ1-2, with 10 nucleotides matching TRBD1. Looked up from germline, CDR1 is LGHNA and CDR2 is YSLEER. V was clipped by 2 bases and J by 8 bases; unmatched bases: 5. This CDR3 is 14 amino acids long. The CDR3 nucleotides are TGCGCCAGCAGCCAACAGACAGGGGGCGGCGGCTACACCTTC. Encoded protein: CASSQQTGGGGYTF.

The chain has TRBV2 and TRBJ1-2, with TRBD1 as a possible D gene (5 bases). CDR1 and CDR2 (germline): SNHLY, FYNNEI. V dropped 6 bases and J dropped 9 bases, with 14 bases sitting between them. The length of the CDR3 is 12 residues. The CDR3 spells CASRLDISRYTF. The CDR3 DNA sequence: TGTGCCAGCAGGCTGGACATCTCACGCTACACCTTC.

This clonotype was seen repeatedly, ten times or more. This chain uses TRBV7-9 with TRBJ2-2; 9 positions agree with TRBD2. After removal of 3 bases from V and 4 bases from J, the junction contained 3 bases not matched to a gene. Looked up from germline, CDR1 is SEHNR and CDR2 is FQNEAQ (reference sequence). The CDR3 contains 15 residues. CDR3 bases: TGTGCCAGCAGCTTTCTAGCGGGGCCCACCGGGGAGCTGTTTTTT. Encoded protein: CASSFLAGPTGELFF. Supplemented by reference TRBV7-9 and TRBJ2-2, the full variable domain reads DTGVSQNPRHKITKRGQNVTFRCDPISEHNRLYWYRQTLGQGPEFLTYFQNEAQLEKSRLLSDRFSAERPKGSFSTLEIQRTEQGDSAMYLCASSFLAGPTGELFFGEGSRLTVL.

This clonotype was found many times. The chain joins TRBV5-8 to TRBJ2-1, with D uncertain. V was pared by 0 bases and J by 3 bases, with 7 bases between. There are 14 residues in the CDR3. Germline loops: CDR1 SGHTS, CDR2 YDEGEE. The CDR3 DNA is TGTGCCAGCAGCTTGGGTGATTTCTACAATGAGCAGTTCTTC. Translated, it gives CASSLGDFYNEQFF.

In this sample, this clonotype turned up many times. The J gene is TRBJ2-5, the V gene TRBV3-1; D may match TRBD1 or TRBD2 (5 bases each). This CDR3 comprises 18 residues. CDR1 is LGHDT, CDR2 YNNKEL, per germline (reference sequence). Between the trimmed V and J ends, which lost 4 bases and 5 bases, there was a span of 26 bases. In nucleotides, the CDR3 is TGTGCCAGCAGCCGTTCCCAAAACTCCGGCAGCGAGGGGGAGACCCAGTACTTC. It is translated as CASSRSQNSGSEGETQYF.

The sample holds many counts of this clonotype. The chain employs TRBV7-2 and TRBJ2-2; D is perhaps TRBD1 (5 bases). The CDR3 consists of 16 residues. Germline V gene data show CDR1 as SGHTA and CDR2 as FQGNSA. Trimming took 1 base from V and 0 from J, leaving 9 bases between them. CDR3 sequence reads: CASSLEDTPNTGELFF. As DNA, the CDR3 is TGTGCCAGCAGCTTAGAGGACACGCCGAACACCGGGGAGCTGTTTTTT.

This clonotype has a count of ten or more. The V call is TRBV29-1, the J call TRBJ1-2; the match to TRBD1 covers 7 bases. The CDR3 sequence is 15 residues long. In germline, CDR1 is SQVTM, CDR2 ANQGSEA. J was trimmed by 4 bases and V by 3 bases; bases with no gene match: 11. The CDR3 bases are TGCAGCGTTGATGGGGGAGGGGGCGTCGGCTATGGCTACACCTTC. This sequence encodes CSVDGGGGVGYGYTF.

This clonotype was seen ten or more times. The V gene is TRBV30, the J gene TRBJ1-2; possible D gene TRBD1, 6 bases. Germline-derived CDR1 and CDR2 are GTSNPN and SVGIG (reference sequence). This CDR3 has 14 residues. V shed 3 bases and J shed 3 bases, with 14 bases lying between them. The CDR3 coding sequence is TGTGCCTGGAGCTACGGATCAGGGGACTATGGCTACACCTTC. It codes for CAWSYGSGDYGYTF.

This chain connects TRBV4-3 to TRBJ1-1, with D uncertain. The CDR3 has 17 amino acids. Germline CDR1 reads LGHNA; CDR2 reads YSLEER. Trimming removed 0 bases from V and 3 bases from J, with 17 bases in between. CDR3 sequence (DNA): TGCGCCAGCAGCCAAGAGGTGCACGCGGACGGGGACACTGAAGCTTTCTTT. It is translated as CASSQEVHADGDTEAFF.

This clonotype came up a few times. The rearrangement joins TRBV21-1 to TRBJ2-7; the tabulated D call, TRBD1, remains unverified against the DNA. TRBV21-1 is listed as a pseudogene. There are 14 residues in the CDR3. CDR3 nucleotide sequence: TGTGCCAGCAGCCCCCGGTTACTTTCCTACGAGCAGTACTTC. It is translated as CASSPRLLSYEQYF.

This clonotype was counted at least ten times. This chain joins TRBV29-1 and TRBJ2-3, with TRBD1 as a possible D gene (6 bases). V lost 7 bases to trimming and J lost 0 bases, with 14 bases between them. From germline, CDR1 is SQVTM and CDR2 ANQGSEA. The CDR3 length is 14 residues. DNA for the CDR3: TGCAGCGGTACAGGGACCCCTAGCACAGATACGCAGTATTTT. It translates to CSGTGTPSTDTQYF.

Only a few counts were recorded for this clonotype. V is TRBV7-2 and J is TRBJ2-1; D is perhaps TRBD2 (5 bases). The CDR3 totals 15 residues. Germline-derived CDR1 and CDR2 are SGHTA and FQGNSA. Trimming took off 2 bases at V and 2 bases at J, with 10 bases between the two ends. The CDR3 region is CASSLSGEPYNEQFF. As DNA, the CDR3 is TGTGCCAGCAGCTTAAGTGGGGAGCCCTACAATGAGCAGTTCTTC.

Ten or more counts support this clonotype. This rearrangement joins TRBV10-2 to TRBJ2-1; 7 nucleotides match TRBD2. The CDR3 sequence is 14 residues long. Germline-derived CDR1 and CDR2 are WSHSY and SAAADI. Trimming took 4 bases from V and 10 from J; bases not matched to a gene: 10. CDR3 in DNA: TGCGCCAGCAGTGGAATGGGGAGGGCGGGGGAGCAGTTCTTC. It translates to CASSGMGRAGEQFF.

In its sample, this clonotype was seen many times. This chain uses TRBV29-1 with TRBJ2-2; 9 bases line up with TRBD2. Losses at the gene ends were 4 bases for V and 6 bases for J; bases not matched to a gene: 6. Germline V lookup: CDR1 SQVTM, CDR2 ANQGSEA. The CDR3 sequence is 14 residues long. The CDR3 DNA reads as TGCAGCGTTGTGGGCGGGGGGGCCCCCGGGGAGCTGTTTTTT. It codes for CSVVGGGAPGELFF.

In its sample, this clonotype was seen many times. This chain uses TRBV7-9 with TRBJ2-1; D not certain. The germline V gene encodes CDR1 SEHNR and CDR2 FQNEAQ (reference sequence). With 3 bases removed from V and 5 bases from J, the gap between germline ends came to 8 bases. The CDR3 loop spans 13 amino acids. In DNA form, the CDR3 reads TGTGCCAGCAGCTTGGGTTTCAACAATGAGCAGTTCTTC. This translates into CASSLGFNNEQFF.

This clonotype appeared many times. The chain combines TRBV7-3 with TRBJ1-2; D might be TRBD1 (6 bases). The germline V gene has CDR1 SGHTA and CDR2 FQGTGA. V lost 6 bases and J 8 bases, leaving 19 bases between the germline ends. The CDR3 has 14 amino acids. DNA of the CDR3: TGTGCCAGCAGATCCATGGACAGCATAACGGGCTACACCTTC. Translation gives CASRSMDSITGYTF.

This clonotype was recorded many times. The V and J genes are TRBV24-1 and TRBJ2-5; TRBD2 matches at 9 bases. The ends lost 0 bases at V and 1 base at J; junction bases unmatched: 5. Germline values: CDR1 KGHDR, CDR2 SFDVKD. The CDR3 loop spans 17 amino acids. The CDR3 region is CATSDLGLAGIQETQYF. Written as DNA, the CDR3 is TGTGCCACCAGTGATTTGGGTCTAGCGGGAATCCAAGAGACCCAGTACTTC.

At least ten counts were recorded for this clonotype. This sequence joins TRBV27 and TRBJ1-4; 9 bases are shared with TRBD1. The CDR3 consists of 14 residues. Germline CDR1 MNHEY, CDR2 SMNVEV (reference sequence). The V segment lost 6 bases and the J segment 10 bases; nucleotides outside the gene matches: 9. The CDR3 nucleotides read TGTGCCAGCAGCTCGGACAGGGGTGGTGGAAAACTGTTTTTT. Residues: CASSSDRGGGKLFF.

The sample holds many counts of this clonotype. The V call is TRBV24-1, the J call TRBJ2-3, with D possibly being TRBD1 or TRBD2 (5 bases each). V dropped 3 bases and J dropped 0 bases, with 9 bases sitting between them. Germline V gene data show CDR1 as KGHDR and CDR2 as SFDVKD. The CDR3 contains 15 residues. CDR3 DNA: TGTGCCACCAGTGATCCCCGGGACAGCACAGATACGCAGTATTTT. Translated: CATSDPRDSTDTQYF.

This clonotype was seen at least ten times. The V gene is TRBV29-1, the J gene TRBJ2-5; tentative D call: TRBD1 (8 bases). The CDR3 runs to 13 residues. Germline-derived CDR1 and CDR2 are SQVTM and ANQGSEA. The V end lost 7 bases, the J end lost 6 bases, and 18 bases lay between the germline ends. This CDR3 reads CSAGQGGFQTQYF. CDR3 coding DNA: TGCAGCGCCGGACAGGGAGGGTTTCAGACCCAGTACTTC.

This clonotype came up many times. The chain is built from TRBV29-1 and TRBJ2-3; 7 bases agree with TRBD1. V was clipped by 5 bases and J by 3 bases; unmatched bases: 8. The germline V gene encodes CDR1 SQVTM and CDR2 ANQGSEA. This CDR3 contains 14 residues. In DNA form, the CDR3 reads TGCAGCGTTACCGGGACAGAACATACAGATACGCAGTATTTT. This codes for CSVTGTEHTDTQYF.

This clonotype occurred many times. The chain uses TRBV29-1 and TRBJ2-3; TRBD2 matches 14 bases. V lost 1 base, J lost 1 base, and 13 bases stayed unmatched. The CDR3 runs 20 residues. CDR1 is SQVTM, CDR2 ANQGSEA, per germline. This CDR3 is CSVEGIASGTSGGGTDTQYF. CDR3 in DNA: TGCAGCGTTGAAGGTATCGCCTCCGGGACTAGCGGGGGTGGCACAGATACGCAGTATTTT.